Shown below are 17 T cell receptor beta chains from a single sample sequenced in a study of OX40 agonist ivuxolimab in advanced cancers. Assay used: immunoSEQ multiplex PCR; TCRdb lists only in-frame clones, some missing. The table lists 13,000 or so clones, about 80% of them singletons, with 16% in the top ten. Sequencing used CD4+ or CD8+ T cells sorted from blood, obtained in a trial of the OX40 agonist ivuxolimab. The receptors were gathered from an adult with an advanced solid tumor such as melanoma, head and neck, liver or kidney cancer.

The chain has TRBV6-5 and TRBJ2-3; 7 bases match TRBD2. V shed 0 bases, J shed 14 bases, and the junction held 14 bases outside the gene matches. This CDR3 region has 15 residues. CDR1 is MNHEY, CDR2 SVGAGI, per germline. CDR3 in amino acids: CASSYSWTRGDFTYF. For the CDR3, the DNA is TGTGCCAGCAGTTACTCTTGGACTAGGGGAGACTTTACGTATTTT.

This clone is medium-sized within its sample. V is TRBV11-2 and J is TRBJ2-5; 7 bases agree with TRBD1. Germline CDR1 is SGHAT and CDR2 is FQNNGV. The CDR3 covers 14 residues. Trimming took 2 bases from V and 5 from J; bases not matched to a gene: 5. The CDR3 loop reads CASSLTGTVETQYF. In DNA form, the CDR3 reads TGTGCCAGCAGCTTAACAGGGACAGTCGAGACCCAGTACTTC.

The rearrangement links TRBV7-2 to TRBJ2-1; 8 bases fit TRBD2. The junction had 11 bases not matched to a gene; V was cut back by 5 bases and J by 2 bases. There are 17 residues in the CDR3. Germline V lookup: CDR1 SGHTA, CDR2 FQGNSA. The CDR3 DNA is TGTGCCAGCAGCACCCATAGCGGGGAGGCGGCCTACAATGAGCAGTTCTTC. It specifies CASSTHSGEAAYNEQFF.

This chain connects TRBV5-4 to TRBJ2-7; the D is unclear. The CDR3 is made up of 11 amino acids. Trimming cost V 4 bases and J 6 bases, with 8 bases left between them. Per the germline V gene, CDR1 is SGHNT and CDR2 is YYREEE (reference sequence). The CDR3 reads CASSLLGEQYF. The CDR3 region has the DNA TGTGCCAGCAGCCTCCTTGGCGAGCAGTACTTC.

This clone is labeled medium-sized. The chain employs TRBV9 and TRBJ2-3; 10 bases match TRBD2. The length of the CDR3 is 16 residues. CDR1 is SGDLS, CDR2 YYNGEE, per germline. V shed 0 bases and J 3 bases; nucleotides not matched to a gene: 4. The CDR3 sequence: CASSVGVSGGTDTQYF. Written as DNA, the CDR3 is TGTGCCAGCAGCGTAGGGGTTAGCGGGGGGACAGATACGCAGTATTTT.

The chain combines TRBV19 with TRBJ1-1; D is undetermined. CDR3 length: 12 amino acids. From germline, CDR1 is LNHDA and CDR2 SQIVND (reference sequence). V was trimmed by 3 bases and J by 1 base, leaving 3 bases between them. The CDR3 DNA follows: TGTGCCAGTAGTATGGGGAACACTGAAGCTTTCTTT. Translating gives CASSMGNTEAFF. The full variable domain, its missing parts supplied by reference TRBV19 and TRBJ1-1, is DGGITQSPKYLFRKEGQNVTLSCEQNLNHDAMYWYRQDPGQGLRLIYYSQIVNDFQKGDIAEGYSVSREKKESFPLTVTSAQKNPTAFYLCASSMGNTEAFFGQGTRLTVV.

This clone was seen a single time. The rearrangement uses TRBV2 and TRBJ2-2; possible D gene TRBD2, 6 bases. The CDR3 contains 16 residues. Trimming stripped 4 bases from V and 4 bases from J, with 16 bases between. The germline gives CDR1 SNHLY, CDR2 FYNNEI. CDR3 amino acids: CASSGAQGLSTGELFF. The CDR3 coding sequence is TGTGCCAGCAGTGGGGCCCAGGGACTGTCCACCGGGGAGCTGTTTTTT.

The V call is TRBV9, the J call TRBJ2-5; 11 bases map to TRBD2. This CDR3 is built from 16 residues. CDR1 is SGDLS, CDR2 YYNGEE, per germline. With 4 bases clipped from V and 3 bases from J, the junction kept 8 bases outside the gene matches. CDR3 loop: CASSITGTSGEETQYF. The CDR3 DNA is TGTGCCAGCAGCATAACCGGGACTAGCGGCGAAGAGACCCAGTACTTC.

The chain is built from TRBV6-1 and TRBJ2-5; TRBD1 might be the D (5 bases). Trimming took off 2 bases at V and 5 bases at J, with 9 bases between the two ends. The CDR3 runs to 13 residues. Germline assignment: CDR1 MNHNS and CDR2 SASEGT. CDR3 DNA: TGTGCCAGCAGTGAAACGACAGCGGAGACCCAGTACTTC. Protein: CASSETTAETQYF.

In its sample, this clone was seen a few times. The genes are TRBV6-5 and TRBJ2-2, with TRBD1 matching over 8 bases. Trimming removed 5 bases from V and 7 bases from J; junction bases left unmatched: 6. Germline CDR1 is MNHEY and CDR2 is SVGAGI. The CDR3 is made up of 14 amino acids. The CDR3, as DNA: TGTGCCAGCAGTCAGACAGGGGTCGGCGGGGAGCTGTTTTTT. Protein: CASSQTGVGGELFF.

This rearrangement joins TRBV7-9 to TRBJ2-7; 14 bases line up with TRBD2. The CDR3 runs to 16 residues. V shed 6 bases and J 5 bases; nucleotides not matched to a gene: 9. CDR1 SEHNR and CDR2 FQNEAQ come from the germline V gene (reference sequence). CDR3 sequence reads: CASRTGTSGGRNEQYF. The CDR3, as DNA: TGTGCCAGCAGGACCGGGACTAGCGGGGGTAGGAACGAGCAGTACTTC.

This chain joins TRBV9 and TRBJ2-3; 12 bases fit TRBD2. J lost 6 bases, V lost 2 bases, and 7 bases had no gene match. The CDR3 loop spans 16 amino acids. CDR1 is SGDLS, CDR2 YYNGEE, per germline. The CDR3: CASSVAPSGGEDTQYF. CDR3 sequence (DNA): TGTGCCAGCAGCGTGGCCCCTAGCGGGGGGGAGGATACGCAGTATTTT.

This clone occurred once. This chain joins TRBV9 and TRBJ2-7; D is ambiguous. Trimming removed 4 bases at V and 5 bases at J, with 19 bases between. Germline lookup yields CDR1 SGDLS and CDR2 YYNGEE. The CDR3 runs 15 residues. The CDR3, as DNA: TGTGCCAGCAGCCCCCTTCTCACGGGTATAGACGAGCAGTACTTC. Translating it yields CASSPLLTGIDEQYF.

The chain is built from TRBV7-6 and TRBJ1-2; no clear D gene. This CDR3 comprises 13 residues. The V and J ends lost 0 bases and 5 bases respectively, with 7 bases between them. CDR1 and CDR2 (germline): SGHVS, FNYEAQ. CDR3 coding DNA: TGTGCCAGCAGCTTAGCAGCGGGGTATGGCTACACCTTC. Its protein is CASSLAAGYGYTF.

In its sample, this clone was seen a few times. The chain couples TRBV18 to TRBJ2-1, with D perhaps being TRBD1 or TRBD2 (5 bases each). CDR1 KGHSH and CDR2 LQKENI come from the germline V gene. The CDR3 is 15 residues long. Trimming removed 5 bases from V and 2 bases from J, with 13 bases in between. This CDR3 reads CASSKTVRAYNEQFF. The CDR3 nucleotides are TGTGCCAGCTCAAAGACAGTGAGGGCCTACAATGAGCAGTTCTTC.

The CDR3 nucleotides read TGTGCCAGCAGCGTAGCCTACACCGGGGAGCTGTTTTTT. Its translation is CASSVAYTGELFF. This chain uses TRBV9 with TRBJ2-2, with D hard to call. Germline lookup yields CDR1 SGDLS and CDR2 YYNGEE. There are 13 residues in the CDR3. Trimming cost V 0 bases and J 3 bases, with 3 bases left between them. The full variable domain, its missing parts supplied by reference TRBV9 and TRBJ2-2, is DSGVTQTPKHLITATGQRVTLRCSPRSGDLSVYWYQQSLDQGLQFLIQYYNGEERAKGNILERFSAQQFPDLHSELNLSSLELGDSALYFCASSVAYTGELFFGEGSRLTVL.

This clone was counted once. The chain employs TRBV19 and TRBJ2-5; the D gene is possibly TRBD1 (6 bases). The J call is uncertain, as TRBJ2-7 better fits the DNA end. CDR3 length equals 13 residues. Germline assignment: CDR1 LNHDA and CDR2 SQIVND (reference sequence). The CDR3 DNA follows: TGTGCCAGTAGTACCACAGGGACCCACGAGCAGTACTTC. Residues: CASSTTGTHEQYF.